The 13 T cell receptor beta chains given below trace back to one sample, sequenced in a study of graft-versus-host responses after intestinal transplantation. Here immunoSEQ multiplex PCR was the method, and the copy in TCRdb shows in-frame clones only, minus some. The sample yields tens of thousands of clones, 40% to 45% seen once. Plated together were roughly 200,000 CFSE-labeled responder cells and roughly 200,000 irradiated, violet-dye-labeled stimulator cells. Sequences were derived from alloreactive CD8+ T cells from a mixed lymphocyte reaction culture, sampled before intestinal transplant. As for subset: CFSE-low proliferating T cells sorted from roughly 6-day pre-transplant mixed lymphocyte reaction (GvH or HvG direction). The receptors were sampled from a human patient who received an intestinal transplant.

This clone was seen a handful of times. V usage is TRBV11-2 and J usage is TRBJ1-1; the match to TRBD1 covers 8 bases. This CDR3 has 14 residues. The V gene's germline CDR1 is SGHAT and CDR2 FQNNGV. V was pared by 1 base and J by 11 bases, with 9 bases of the junction left unmatched. The CDR3 loop is CASSLVGGQVVAFF. The CDR3 DNA reads as TGTGCCAGCAGCTTAGTAGGGGGACAGGTCGTGGCTTTCTTT.

This clone was found a few times. The V gene is TRBV7-2, the J gene TRBJ2-1, with no clear D. V was clipped by 3 bases and J by 9 bases, with 6 bases between them. Germline-derived CDR1 and CDR2 are SGHTA and FQGNSA. The CDR3 length is 11 residues. CDR3 region: CASSFSAEQFF. For the CDR3, the DNA is TGTGCCAGCAGCTTCAGCGCTGAGCAGTTCTTC. Filled out from reference TRBV7-2 and TRBJ2-1, the complete variable domain reads GAGVSQSPSNKVTEKGKDVELRCDPISGHTALYWYRQSLGQGLEFLIYFQGNSAPDKSGLPSDRFSAERTGGSVSTLTIQRTQQEDSAVYLCASSFSAEQFFGPGTRLTVL.

V is TRBV19 and J is TRBJ1-1; TRBD1 matches 7 bases. This CDR3 comprises 14 residues. Germline CDR1 is LNHDA and CDR2 is SQIVND (reference sequence). Unmatched junction bases numbered 11, after V lost 7 bases and J lost 6 bases. The CDR3 protein is CASTGTATFAEAFF. The CDR3 DNA is TGTGCCAGTACCGGGACAGCCACGTTTGCTGAAGCTTTCTTT.

This sequence joins TRBV5-4 and TRBJ1-2; no definite D call. The ends were cut back, 7 bases at V and 4 bases at J, with 20 bases in the middle. The CDR3 has 15 amino acids. Germline V gives CDR1 SGHNT, CDR2 YYREEE (reference sequence). CDR3 in DNA: TGTGCCAGCGCCGATTATAGCGGACGCTCCTATGGCTACACCTTC. Protein product: CASADYSGRSYGYTF.

The gene calls are TRBV5-1 and TRBJ2-1, with 12 bases aligning to TRBD2. The germline V gene has CDR1 SGHRS and CDR2 YFSETQ. The CDR3 consists of 15 residues. The J segment lost 5 bases and the V segment lost 5 bases, leaving 5 bases of the junction unmatched. In DNA, the CDR3 is TGCGCCAGCAGAACCGGACTAGCGGGGAACAATGAGCAGTTCTTC. Residues: CASRTGLAGNNEQFF. The entire variable domain, with the rest obtained from reference TRBV5-1 and TRBJ2-1, is as follows: KAGVTQTPRYLIKTRGQQVTLSCSPISGHRSVSWYQQTPGQGLQFLFEYFSETQRNKGNFPGRFSGRQFSNSRSEMNVSTLELGDSALYLCASRTGLAGNNEQFFGPGTRLTVL.

CDR3 sequence (DNA): TGTGCCAGCAGATCGACAGCCGCGCTTAATCAGCCCCAGCATTTT. This gives the protein CASRSTAALNQPQHF. This chain connects TRBV28 to TRBJ1-5, with a possible D match to TRBD1 (5 bases). CDR1 and CDR2 (germline): MDHEN, SYDVKM. This CDR3 region has 15 residues. Trimming shortened V by 6 bases and J by 4 bases, and 16 bases separated the two germline ends. The entire variable domain, with the rest obtained from reference TRBV28 and TRBJ1-5, is as follows: DVKVTQSSRYLVKRTGEKVFLECVQDMDHENMFWYRQDPGLGLRLIYFSYDVKMKEKGDIPEGYSVSREKKERFSLILESASTNQTSMYLCASRSTAALNQPQHFGDGTRLSIL.

The V and J genes are TRBV18 and TRBJ1-2; D gene ambiguous. Deletions cut 3 bases from V and 7 bases from J, with 6 bases between. The CDR3 contains 11 residues. Germline V gives CDR1 KGHSH, CDR2 LQKENI. The CDR3 sequence is CASSPNRGYTF. In DNA form, the CDR3 reads TGTGCCAGCTCACCTAATCGTGGCTACACCTTC.

This clone appeared a few times. The chain links TRBV30 to TRBJ1-1; D is unclear. The germline gives CDR1 GTSNPN, CDR2 SVGIG (reference sequence). Trimming cost V 5 bases and J 4 bases, with 11 bases left between them. The CDR3 runs to 12 residues. DNA of the CDR3: TGTGCCTGGTCAGGTTTGGGCACTGAAGCTTTCTTT. Encoded protein: CAWSGLGTEAFF.

This clone was seen more than once but under ten times. The chain joins TRBV9 to TRBJ1-3; D is uncertain. Germline V gives CDR1 SGDLS, CDR2 YYNGEE. The ends were cut back, 4 bases at V and 4 bases at J, with 18 bases in the middle. This CDR3 is built from 16 residues. Written as DNA, the CDR3 is TGTGCCAGCAGCCCTCTAAGGGCAGGACTCGGAAACACCATATATTTT. Translation: CASSPLRAGLGNTIYF.

The rearrangement joins TRBV2 to TRBJ2-3; tentatively, D is TRBD1 or TRBD2 (5 bases each). Germline assignment: CDR1 SNHLY and CDR2 FYNNEI. This CDR3 is 14 amino acids long. The ends were cut back, 8 bases at V and 1 base at J, with 13 bases in the middle. Here the CDR3 reads CASPGSGGTDTQYF. CDR3 coding DNA: TGTGCCAGCCCAGGGAGCGGAGGCACAGATACGCAGTATTTT.

This clone is labeled medium-sized. The V gene is TRBV7-2, the J gene TRBJ2-1; 9 nucleotides align to TRBD1. This CDR3 comprises 13 residues. V lost 7 bases to trimming and J lost 14 bases; unmatched junction nucleotides: 12. Germline CDR1 and CDR2: SGHTA and FQGNSA. The CDR3 DNA follows: TGTGCCAGCACCCCCGCGGGGACAGGGTCGAAGTTCTTC. Translation gives CASTPAGTGSKFF.

The rearrangement joins TRBV6-5 to TRBJ1-4, with D unclear. This CDR3 has 15 amino acids. Germline V gene sequence: CDR1 MNHEY, CDR2 SVGAGI. V was shortened by 4 bases and J by 0 bases, with 9 bases between the two germline ends. The CDR3 coding sequence is TGTGCCAGCAGTTTCACGAGTGCAACTAATGAAAAACTGTTTTTT. It codes for CASSFTSATNEKLFF.

V and J are TRBV18 and TRBJ2-7; D gene uncertain. Germline V gene sequence: CDR1 KGHSH, CDR2 LQKENI. This CDR3 is 15 amino acids long. Trimming left V 4 bases short and J 0 bases short, with 13 bases between. The CDR3 protein is CASSLNGESSYEQYF. CDR3 nucleotides: TGTGCCAGCTCACTTAACGGTGAGAGCTCCTACGAGCAGTACTTC. Full variable domain (rest looked up from reference TRBV18 and TRBJ2-7): NAGVMQNPRHLVRRRGQEARLRCSPMKGHSHVYWYRQLPEEGLKFMVYLQKENIIDESGMPKERFSAEFPKEGPSILRIQQVVRGDSAAYFCASSLNGESSYEQYFGPGTRLTVT.